This TCR beta chain originates from a study of blood T cells in healthy people across ages. Per the germline V gene, CDR1 is SGDLS and CDR2 is YYNGEE. V was clipped by 0 bases and J by 7 bases, with 19 bases between them. This CDR3 is 16 amino acids long. Next came a second PCR, run for roughly 6 to 11 cycles, which used a sample-barcoded 5' primer along with a J-beta primer mix. Each CDR3 protein gets one entry after TCRdb re-called the 5' RACE reads with MiXCR. The table lists 500,000 to 650,000 distinct CDR3 sequences, about 29% of them singletons. The sample was also reused in another study, on T cells of mothers and their children.

Sequenced sample: blood. The sequence was obtained from a boy aged 2 to 10 in good health. The V and J genes are TRBV9 and TRBJ1-2; D unclear. DNA for the CDR3: TGTGCCAGCAGCGTAGGCTACACCCCGGGTAACGGTGGCTACACCTTC. As protein: CASSVGYTPGNGGYTF.